Each of the 22 T cell receptor beta chains below was sequenced from the same sample in a study of early stage breast cancer tumors. Repertoires were generated with immunoSEQ multiplex PCR, while TCRdb's copy carries only in-frame clones and drops some. The data hold approximately 52,000 clones, with 83% observed a single time. Sequenced input: blood. The source is a person between 50 and 60 years old with breast cancer.

The chain recombines TRBV5-1 with TRBJ2-3; 12 nucleotides line up with TRBD2. J was trimmed by 5 bases and V by 5 bases; bases with no gene match: 12. The CDR3 spans 17 residues. Germline loops: CDR1 SGHRS, CDR2 YFSETQ. CDR3 nucleotides: TGCGCCAGCAGTGGGACGGCTAGCGGGGGGGCTGGAGATACGCAGTATTTT. Its translation is CASSGTASGGAGDTQYF.

The CDR3 bases are TGTGCCAGCAGCCTCGGGCAGGGGGCTTACGAGCAGTACTTC. This translates into CASSLGQGAYEQYF. The gene calls are TRBV6-1 and TRBJ2-7; 8 bases match TRBD1. V trimming: 6 bases; J trimming: 4 bases; junction bases outside the gene matches: 8. The germline V gene encodes CDR1 MNHNS and CDR2 SASEGT. This CDR3 contains 14 residues.

This chain joins TRBV7-2 and TRBJ2-2; TRBD2 agrees at 11 bases. Germline CDR1 reads SGHTA; CDR2 reads FQGNSA. The J segment lost 4 bases and the V segment lost 5 bases, leaving 0 bases of the junction unmatched. This CDR3 spans 14 amino acids. CDR3 amino acids: CASSTSGSTGELFF. The CDR3 nucleotides read TGTGCCAGCAGCACTAGCGGGAGCACCGGGGAGCTGTTTTTT.

The chain uses TRBV5-1 and TRBJ1-3, with TRBD1 matching 8 bases. CDR3 length equals 16 residues. Germline CDR1 is SGHRS and CDR2 is YFSETQ. With V trimmed by 4 bases and J by 2 bases, 8 bases remained unmatched. The CDR3 protein is CASSRTGRTAGNTIYF. In DNA, the CDR3 is TGCGCCAGCAGCAGGACAGGGAGGACGGCTGGAAACACCATATATTTT.

The chain employs TRBV10-3 and TRBJ2-1; 9 bases map to TRBD1. V gave up 0 bases and J gave up 4 bases; unmatched junction bases: 4. Looked up from germline, CDR1 is ENHRY and CDR2 is SYGVKD. The CDR3 contains 16 residues. CDR3 DNA: TGTGCCATCAGTGAGTCTAGGACAGGGGAATACAATGAGCAGTTCTTC. Encoded protein: CAISESRTGEYNEQFF.

This clone was counted only a few times. The J gene is TRBJ2-7, the V gene TRBV10-3; 7 nucleotides line up with TRBD2. CDR1 and CDR2 (germline): ENHRY, SYGVKD. The CDR3 extends over 13 amino acids. The trim removed 2 bases at V and 6 bases at J, leaving 4 bases unmatched. CDR3 sequence (DNA): TGTGCCATCAGTGAGCCCCGCGGGGGCGAGCAGTACTTC. Its protein is CAISEPRGGEQYF.

The V and J genes are TRBV5-5 and TRBJ2-7; D not certain. The V end was cut by 2 bases, the J end by 0 bases, with 9 bases between. Germline CDR1 SGHKS, CDR2 YYEKEE (reference sequence). The CDR3 spans 14 residues. In nucleotides, the CDR3 is TGTGCCAGCAGCTTATGGCAGACCTCCTACGAGCAGTACTTC. Translating gives CASSLWQTSYEQYF.

The rearrangement joins TRBV5-8 to TRBJ2-1; the match to TRBD1 covers 7 bases. Unmatched junction bases numbered 5, after V lost 4 bases and J lost 1 base. This CDR3 is 15 amino acids long. Germline V gives CDR1 SGHTS, CDR2 YDEGEE. CDR3 DNA: TGTGCCAGCAGCCTCTCGGGACAGTCCTACAATGAGCAGTTCTTC. Translating it yields CASSLSGQSYNEQFF. Full variable domain (missing parts from reference TRBV5-8 and TRBJ2-1): EAGVTQSPTHLIKTRGQQATLRCSPISGHTSVYWYQQALGLGLQFLLWYDEGEERNRGNFPPRFSGRQFPNYSSELNVNALELEDSALYLCASSLSGQSYNEQFFGPGTRLTVL.

In this sample, this clone turned up a few times. This chain joins TRBV19 and TRBJ1-5, with 11 bases fitting TRBD1. The germline V gene has CDR1 LNHDA and CDR2 SQIVND (reference sequence). The V segment lost 3 bases and the J segment 6 bases; nucleotides outside the gene matches: 4. This CDR3 is 15 amino acids long. CDR3 in amino acids: CASSMGQGVGQPQHF. CDR3 nucleotide sequence: TGTGCCAGTAGTATGGGACAGGGGGTGGGTCAGCCCCAGCATTTT. Drawing the rest from reference TRBV19 and TRBJ1-5, the complete variable domain is DGGITQSPKYLFRKEGQNVTLSCEQNLNHDAMYWYRQDPGQGLRLIYYSQIVNDFQKGDIAEGYSVSREKKESFPLTVTSAQKNPTAFYLCASSMGQGVGQPQHFGDGTRLSIL.

In its sample, this clone was seen a few times. This chain uses TRBV6-1 with TRBJ2-2; TRBD1 or TRBD2 may be the D gene (5 bases each). The ends were cut back, 4 bases at V and 5 bases at J, with 11 bases in the middle. The CDR3 sequence is 14 residues long. Germline assignment: CDR1 MNHNS and CDR2 SASEGT. CDR3 coding DNA: TGTGCCAGCAGTGGAACCGGGACGACCGGGGAGCTGTTTTTT. Its protein product is CASSGTGTTGELFF.

This chain uses TRBV7-9 with TRBJ2-3, with D possibly matching TRBD1 (6 bases). Germline CDR1 reads SEHNR; CDR2 reads FQNEAQ (reference sequence). The germline V and J ends were trimmed by 3 bases and 2 bases, with 18 bases remaining between them. The CDR3 is made up of 17 amino acids. The CDR3 sequence is CASSFDDRRGYTDTQYF. The CDR3, as DNA: TGTGCCAGCAGCTTTGACGACAGAAGGGGGTACACAGATACGCAGTATTTT.

The chain joins TRBV27 to TRBJ2-7, with a tentative D call TRBD2 (6 bases). The CDR3 contains 16 residues. Deletions cut 8 bases from V and 5 bases from J, with 25 bases between. CDR1 is MNHEY, CDR2 SMNVEV, per germline (reference sequence). CDR3 nucleotide sequence: TGTGCCAGCTCCTCCCGGGGGAAGGGTAGAAAAAACGAGCAGTACTTC. Translating it yields CASSSRGKGRKNEQYF.

The chain recombines TRBV5-1 with TRBJ2-1; perhaps D is TRBD1 or TRBD2 (5 bases each). The CDR3 runs 16 residues. V was pared by 1 base and J by 8 bases, with 19 bases between. Germline loops: CDR1 SGHRS, CDR2 YFSETQ. The CDR3 region has the DNA TGCGCCAGCAGCTTGATCCCCGGGGCAAAGGAAGATGAGCAGTTCTTC. Residues: CASSLIPGAKEDEQFF.

This clone was seen only once. The J gene is TRBJ2-7, the V gene TRBV15, with 8 bases matching TRBD1. The J segment lost 9 bases and the V segment lost 1 base, leaving 8 bases of the junction unmatched. The CDR3 is 14 residues long. Per the germline V gene, CDR1 is LNHNV and CDR2 is YYDKDF (reference sequence). CDR3 region: CATSRGGQGQGQYF. DNA for the CDR3: TGTGCCACCAGCAGAGGTGGACAGGGTCAGGGGCAGTACTTC. The full variable domain, with the rest looked up from reference TRBV15 and TRBJ2-7, is DAMVIQNPRYQVTQFGKPVTLSCSQTLNHNVMYWYQQKSSQAPKLLFHYYDKDFNNEADTPDNFQSRRPNTSFCFLDIRSPGLGDTAMYLCATSRGGQGQGQYFGPGTRLTVT.

This clone was detected once. The V and J genes are TRBV5-1 and TRBJ1-1; maybe TRBD1 (5 bases). The germline gives CDR1 SGHRS, CDR2 YFSETQ. V lost 4 bases and J lost 3, with 10 bases in between. CDR3 length equals 13 residues. The CDR3 loop is CASSEGRYTEAFF. The CDR3 DNA follows: TGCGCCAGCAGCGAGGGACGGTACACTGAAGCTTTCTTT.

This chain joins TRBV11-2 and TRBJ2-3, with 11 nucleotides matching TRBD2. The CDR3 is made up of 16 amino acids. Per the germline V gene, CDR1 is SGHAT and CDR2 is FQNNGV. The J segment lost 5 bases and the V segment lost 5 bases, leaving 9 bases of the junction unmatched. The DNA of the CDR3 is TGTGCCAGCAGCCCCTCGCCCCTAGCGGGGGGAGATACGCAGTATTTT. As protein: CASSPSPLAGGDTQYF.

The rearrangement links TRBV7-9 to TRBJ2-1; D is possibly TRBD1 (6 bases). V dropped 4 bases and J dropped 10 bases, with 17 bases sitting between them. Germline CDR1 and CDR2: SEHNR and FQNEAQ (reference sequence). This CDR3 spans 14 amino acids. The CDR3 spells CASSSARGSGEQFF. CDR3 bases: TGTGCCAGCAGCTCTGCCAGGGGCTCGGGGGAGCAGTTCTTC.

The V gene is TRBV18, the J gene TRBJ1-1, with D possibly matching TRBD1 (5 bases). V gave up 1 base and J gave up 0 bases, with 15 bases separating them. The CDR3 is made up of 17 amino acids. In germline, CDR1 is KGHSH, CDR2 LQKENI. This CDR3 is CASSPRSRDYMNTEAFF. The DNA for the CDR3 is TGTGCCAGCTCACCACGAAGCAGGGATTACATGAACACTGAAGCTTTCTTT.

V is TRBV29-1 and J is TRBJ1-1; TRBD1 matches 10 bases. The CDR3 contains 11 residues. Germline V lookup: CDR1 SQVTM, CDR2 ANQGSEA. Here the CDR3 reads CRGTGDTEAFF. The DNA for the CDR3 is TGCAGAGGGACAGGGGACACTGAAGCTTTCTTT.

This clone is a singleton in its sample. This chain connects TRBV7-3 to TRBJ1-1; 7 nucleotides line up with TRBD1. With 2 bases clipped from V and 1 base from J, the junction kept 10 bases outside the gene matches. The germline V gene has CDR1 SGHTA and CDR2 FQGTGA. There are 17 residues in the CDR3. CDR3 sequence reads: CASSLEGAGKGNTEAFF. CDR3 nucleotide sequence: TGTGCCAGCAGCTTAGAGGGGGCAGGTAAAGGGAACACTGAAGCTTTCTTT.

The J gene is TRBJ2-2, the V gene TRBV5-4; 9 bases are a match to TRBD1. The germline V gene has CDR1 SGHNT and CDR2 YYREEE (reference sequence). Unmatched junction bases numbered 5, after V lost 4 bases and J lost 4 bases. The CDR3 sequence is 15 residues long. The CDR3 reads CASSGGQGFTGELFF. The CDR3 DNA follows: TGTGCCAGCAGCGGGGGACAGGGTTTCACCGGGGAGCTGTTTTTT.

This chain connects TRBV2 to TRBJ2-2; a possible D gene is TRBD1 (5 bases). V dropped 4 bases and J dropped 6 bases, with 12 bases sitting between them. The CDR3 contains 14 residues. Per germline, CDR1 SNHLY and CDR2 FYNNEI. The CDR3 DNA follows: TGTGCCAGCAGTGGCCGGACATTTGCCGGGGAGCTGTTTTTT. Translating gives CASSGRTFAGELFF.